This TCR beta chain was obtained from a study of CXCR3-negative and CXCR3-positive naive CD8 T cells. Points from the study as a whole: The TRB CDR3s that CXCR3-positive naive cells carried were more hydrophobic than those of CXCR3-negative naive cells.

Libraries of TRB cDNA were made by 5' RACE and carried UMIs. TCRdb re-called the 5' RACE reads; one entry per CDR3 protein, DNA not given. Its clone listing holds approximately 100,000 distinct CDR3 sequences. Note on this clonotype: Its antigen is unknown.

The germline V gene encodes CDR1 SQVTM and CDR2 ANQGSEA. CDR3 length: 13 residues. This clonotype was sampled from a human donor in good health. Some clones in this sample may be carry-over from other donors' samples. Sequenced sample: naive CXCR3+ CD8+ T cells from blood. The subset denotes: CD45RO-CCR7+CD27+CD95- naive CD8+ T cells expressing CXCR3 (TNR3+). This chain joins TRBV29-1 and TRBJ2-7. The CDR3 region is CSVFTSSSYEQYF.